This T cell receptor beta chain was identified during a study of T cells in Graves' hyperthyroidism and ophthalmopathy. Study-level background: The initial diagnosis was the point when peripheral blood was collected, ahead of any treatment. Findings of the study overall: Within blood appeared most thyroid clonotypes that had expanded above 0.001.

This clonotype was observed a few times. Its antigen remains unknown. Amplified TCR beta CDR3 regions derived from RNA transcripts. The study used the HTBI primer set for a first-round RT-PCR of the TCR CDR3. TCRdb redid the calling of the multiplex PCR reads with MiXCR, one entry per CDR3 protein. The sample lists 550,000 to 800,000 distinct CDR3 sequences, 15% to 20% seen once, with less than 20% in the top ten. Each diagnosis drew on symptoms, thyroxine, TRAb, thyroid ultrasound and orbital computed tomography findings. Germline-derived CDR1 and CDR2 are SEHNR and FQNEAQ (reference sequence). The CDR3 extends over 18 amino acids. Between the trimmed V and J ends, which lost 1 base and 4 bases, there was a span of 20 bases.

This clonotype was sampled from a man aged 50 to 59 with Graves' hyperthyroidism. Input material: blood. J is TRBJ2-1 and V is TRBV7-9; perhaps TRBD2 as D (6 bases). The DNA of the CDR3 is TGTGCCAGCAGCTTAGGTCCCCCGAGTCTAGCGTCTTACAATGAGCAGTTCTTC. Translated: CASSLGPPSLASYNEQFF.